This paragraph covers one T cell receptor (beta chain) sequence. The antigen is not known. The data were produced by immunoSEQ multiplex PCR, yet TCRdb's version contains in-frame clones alone and is incomplete. The listing contains 8,000 to 10,000 clones. The data are from a study of synovial regulatory T cells in juvenile arthritis. Study at large: A few patients were therapy-naive; six received methotrexate alone. Study findings and constraints: Synovial Teff and blood CPL repertoires partially overlapped with iaTreg TCR repertoires, which were largely patient-private. Inflammation-associated Treg cells in blood had less TCR diversity than the remaining blood Treg cells.

CDR1 is DFQATT and CDR2 is SNEGSKA in the germline V gene (reference sequence). There are 11 residues in the CDR3. The entry carries no DNA sequence. Patients were aged median about 12 years with disease lasting median around 7 years. This chain connects TRBV20-1 to TRBJ2-3; the D call of TRBD2 rests on TCRdb alone, since no DNA is present to check it. Sequenced material: Treg cells from blood. Subset denoted: remaining (HLA-DR-negative) circulating blood Treg cells. The TCR comes from a donor aged 2-29 years with juvenile idiopathic arthritis. CDR3 protein: CSALAGGTKYF.